The clone carrying this TCR beta chain was detected only once. V shed 5 bases and J 6 bases; nucleotides not matched to a gene: 6. This CDR3 has 13 amino acids. The germline V gene encodes CDR1 MNHEY and CDR2 SMNVEV (reference sequence). The sample originates from a study of blood T cell repertoires in COVID-19. Across the study: Acute and convalescent COVID-19 samples came from the United States, Italy and Spain. From T cells, B-cell-depleted T cells, or PBMCs came the material, which was cDNA or gDNA.

In the authors' methods: Nucleated cell number was recorded as an estimate derived from reference gene primer amplification. Assay: immunoSEQ multiplex PCR; the TCRdb copy retains only in-frame clones and omits some. V and J calls and clone size follow that table, whereas D and trimming were derived from the DNA. The sample has about 400,000 clones, roughly 90% seen once. This clonotype originated in a woman aged 25-40 years with acute or convalescent COVID-19. Specimen: peripheral blood. This rearrangement joins TRBV27 to TRBJ1-2, with TRBD1 matching 7 bases. The DNA of the CDR3 is TGTGCCAGCAGTATAAGGACAGGTGATGGCTACACCTTC. Amino acid sequence: CASSIRTGDGYTF.